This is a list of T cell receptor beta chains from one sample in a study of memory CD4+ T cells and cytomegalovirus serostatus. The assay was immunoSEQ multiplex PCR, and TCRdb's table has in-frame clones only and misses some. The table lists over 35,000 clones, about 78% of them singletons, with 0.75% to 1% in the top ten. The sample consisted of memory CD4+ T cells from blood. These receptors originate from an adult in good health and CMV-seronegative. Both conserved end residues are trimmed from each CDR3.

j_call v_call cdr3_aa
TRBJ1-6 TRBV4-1 ASSQAPNSPLH
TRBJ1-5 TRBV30 AWSVWGSHQPQH
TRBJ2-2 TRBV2 ASSKRSVDTGELF
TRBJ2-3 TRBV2 ASPRVAGGTDTQY
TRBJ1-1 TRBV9 ASSVAPQNTEAF
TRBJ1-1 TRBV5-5 ASSSDLIQGEAF
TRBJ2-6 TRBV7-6 ASSPGNSGANVLT
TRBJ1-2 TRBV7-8 ASSPAGSGADPANYGYT
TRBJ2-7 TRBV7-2 ASSPRTGDNEQY
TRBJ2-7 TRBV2 ASRGTSGGLAYEQY
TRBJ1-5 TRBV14 ASSQLGGLRQPQH
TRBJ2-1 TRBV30 AWTGGLNEQF
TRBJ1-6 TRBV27 ASSPLQGTNSPLH
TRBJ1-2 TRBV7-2 ASSLGGTATIFYGYT
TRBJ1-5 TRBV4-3 ASSQDVRTQPQH
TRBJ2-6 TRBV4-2 ASSTHRGPRSGANVLT
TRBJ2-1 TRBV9 ASSVEASSYNEQF
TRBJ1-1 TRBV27 ASSGPTTEAF
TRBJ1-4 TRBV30 AWSVPGRRNEKLF
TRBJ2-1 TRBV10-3 ATGEVRGGPYNEQF
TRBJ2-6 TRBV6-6 ASSLGQSGANVLT
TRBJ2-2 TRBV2 ASGAERTGELF
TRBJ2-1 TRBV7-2 ASSLRGSGLINEQF
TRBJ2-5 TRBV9 ASSVAGEETQY
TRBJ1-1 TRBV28 ASTFGGTARREAF
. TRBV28 ASSYGVHEQY
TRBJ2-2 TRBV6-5 ASSFALPGELF
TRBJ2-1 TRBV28 ASSLQGARVNEQF
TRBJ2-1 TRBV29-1 SASDSGARYNERF
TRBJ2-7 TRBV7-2 ASSLGAGQY
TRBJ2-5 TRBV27 ASSFRREETQY
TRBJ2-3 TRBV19 ASRGRQGAGDTQY
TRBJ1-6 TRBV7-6 ASTADRSNSPLH
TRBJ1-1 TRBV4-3 ASSQDRGSTEAF
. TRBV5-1 ASSLVVSPYEQY
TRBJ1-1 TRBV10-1 ASSARTEAF
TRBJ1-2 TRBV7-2 ASSGTARGYT
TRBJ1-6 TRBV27 ASSYSGLHSPLH
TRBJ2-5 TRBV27 ASSTRQEPKTQY
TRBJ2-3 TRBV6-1 ASSDLTSGGDTQY
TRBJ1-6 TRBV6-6 ASSYPRGGANSPLH
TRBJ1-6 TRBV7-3 ASSLTPGSDSPLH
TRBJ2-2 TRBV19 ASSIGPRTGELF
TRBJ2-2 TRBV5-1 ASSLQPDTGELF
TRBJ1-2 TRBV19 ASSIPSVSSLGGYT
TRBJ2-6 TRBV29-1 SVASRSGANVLT
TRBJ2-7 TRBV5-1 ASSSSAGISYEQY
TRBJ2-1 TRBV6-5 ASRRGVYNEQF
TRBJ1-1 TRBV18 ASSPSSANTEAF
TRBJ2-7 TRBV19 ASSMGTGSSYEQY
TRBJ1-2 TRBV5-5 ASRPGTNYGYT
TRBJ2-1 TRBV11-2 ASSSGTSGVFSYNEQF
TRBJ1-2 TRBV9 ASSVRPEIYGYT
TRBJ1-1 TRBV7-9 ASSFGLIQNTEAF
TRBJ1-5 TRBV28 ASSSYTFLMGGQISNQPQH